These 22 T cell receptor beta chains were all obtained from the same sample, sequenced in a study of shared clonotypes between healthy human individuals. TCRdb keeps only in-frame clones here, not all; method: immunoSEQ multiplex PCR. The table lists 550,000 to 700,000 clones, around 73% of them singletons, with more than 1.5% in the top ten. Sequencing used memory CD4+ T cells sorted from blood. Noted subset: CD45RA-negative fraction. The receptors originated from a woman in her twenties or thirties in good health.

The chain uses TRBV5-6 and TRBJ1-4; D is perhaps TRBD1 (6 bases). V dropped 0 bases and J dropped 8 bases, with 17 bases sitting between them. This CDR3 region has 16 residues. CDR1 SGHDT and CDR2 YYEEEE come from the germline V gene. The CDR3 sequence: CASSLGLGQLGEKLFF. As DNA, the CDR3 is TGTGCCAGCAGCTTGGGTCTTGGACAGTTGGGCGAAAAACTGTTTTTT. The full variable domain, its missing parts supplied by reference TRBV5-6 and TRBJ1-4, is DAGVTQSPTHLIKTRGQQVTLRCSPKSGHDTVSWYQQALGQGPQFIFQYYEEEERQRGNFPDRFSGHQFPNYSSELNVNALLLGDSALYLCASSLGLGQLGEKLFFGSGTQLSVL.

The V and J genes are TRBV15 and TRBJ2-6; TRBD1 agrees at 7 bases. Germline values: CDR1 LNHNV, CDR2 YYDKDF (reference sequence). The ends lost 4 bases at V and 0 bases at J; junction bases unmatched: 6. There are 17 residues in the CDR3. Here the CDR3 reads CATSKGQRVSGANVLTF. The CDR3 DNA sequence: TGTGCCACCAGCAAGGGACAGAGAGTCTCTGGGGCCAACGTCCTGACTTTC.

A few counts support this clone. This rearrangement joins TRBV18 to TRBJ1-2; no firm D call. The CDR3 is 13 amino acids. Trimming shortened V by 2 bases and J by 7 bases, and 11 bases separated the two germline ends. The germline gives CDR1 KGHSH, CDR2 LQKENI. CDR3 sequence: CASSPMGSGGYTF. CDR3 sequence (DNA): TGTGCCAGCTCACCAATGGGAAGTGGTGGCTACACCTTC.

This chain joins TRBV28 and TRBJ2-3; no firm D call. V shed 10 bases and J shed 0 bases, with 5 bases lying between them. The germline V gene has CDR1 MDHEN and CDR2 SYDVKM. CDR3 length equals 11 residues. The DNA of the CDR3 is TGTGCCACCGCGAGCACAGATACGCAGTATTTT. Its protein is CATASTDTQYF.

The chain combines TRBV14 with TRBJ2-1; D is undetermined. The V gene lost 3 bases and the J gene lost 0 bases, with 6 bases spanning the gap. The CDR3 covers 14 residues. Germline-derived CDR1 and CDR2 are SGHDN and FVKESK. The CDR3 region is CASSQQSSYNEQFF. The CDR3 DNA reads TGTGCCAGCAGCCAGCAGAGCTCCTACAATGAGCAGTTCTTC.

This chain uses TRBV7-7 with TRBJ1-2; D not certain. Germline values: CDR1 SSHAT, CDR2 FNYEAQ (reference sequence). Trimming pared 1 base from V and 6 bases from J, leaving 24 bases between. There are 18 residues in the CDR3. The CDR3 DNA follows: TGTGCCAGCAGCTTAGGTCCCGAGGGCAAAGTCCTTAGGAATGGCTACACCTTC. It yields the protein CASSLGPEGKVLRNGYTF.

This clone was seen more than once but under ten times. The V and J genes are TRBV18 and TRBJ1-2; no clear D. Trimming pared 2 bases from V and 4 bases from J, leaving 11 bases between. The CDR3 contains 14 residues. Germline lookup yields CDR1 KGHSH and CDR2 LQKENI. CDR3 loop: CASSPDWGSYGYTF. As DNA, the CDR3 is TGTGCCAGCTCACCAGATTGGGGTAGCTATGGCTACACCTTC.

The chain joins TRBV18 to TRBJ1-1; TRBD1 is a possible D gene (5 bases). From germline, CDR1 is KGHSH and CDR2 LQKENI. This CDR3 region has 15 residues. Trimming left V 0 bases short and J 5 bases short, with 13 bases between. CDR3 in amino acids: CASSPPLGGLTEAFF. DNA for the CDR3: TGTGCCAGCTCACCACCTCTCGGGGGACTTACTGAAGCTTTCTTT.

Remarks on this clone: The identical CDR3 is also encoded by other nucleotide sequences in the sample. The chain couples TRBV5-1 to TRBJ2-1; either TRBD1 or TRBD2 may fit D (5 bases each). Germline V lookup: CDR1 SGHRS, CDR2 YFSETQ. The CDR3 extends over 14 amino acids. With 4 bases removed from V and 1 base from J, the gap between germline ends came to 9 bases. Written as DNA, the CDR3 is TGCGCCAGCAGCCCGGGGCATTCCTACAATGAGCAGTTCTTC. It codes for CASSPGHSYNEQFF. Drawing the rest from reference TRBV5-1 and TRBJ2-1, the complete variable domain is KAGVTQTPRYLIKTRGQQVTLSCSPISGHRSVSWYQQTPGQGLQFLFEYFSETQRNKGNFPGRFSGRQFSNSRSEMNVSTLELGDSALYLCASSPGHSYNEQFFGPGTRLTVL.

The chain uses TRBV4-1 and TRBJ2-5; 12 bases map to TRBD2. Trimming cost V 2 bases and J 5 bases; bases outside gene matches: 12. This CDR3 comprises 18 residues. The germline V gene encodes CDR1 MGHRA and CDR2 YSYEKL. DNA for the CDR3: TGCGCCAGCAGCCAAAGATTGGGGGCTAGCGGGAGGGGTGAGACCCAGTACTTC. Residues: CASSQRLGASGRGETQYF.

V gene TRBV7-9 combines with J gene TRBJ1-1; perhaps TRBD1 as D (6 bases). Trimming pared 8 bases from V and 4 bases from J, leaving 14 bases between. CDR1 SEHNR and CDR2 FQNEAQ come from the germline V gene (reference sequence). CDR3 length: 13 amino acids. The CDR3 nucleotides are TGTGCCAGCGGAAAGCAGGGGTCCACTGAAGCTTTCTTT. The encoded protein is CASGKQGSTEAFF.

Comment on this clone: This CDR3 is also generated by other DNA sequences in the sample. V gene TRBV5-1 combines with J gene TRBJ1-3; D uncertain. V was pared by 0 bases and J by 4 bases, with 8 bases between. The CDR3 loop spans 14 amino acids. Germline lookup yields CDR1 SGHRS and CDR2 YFSETQ. The CDR3 nucleotides read TGCGCCAGCAGCTTGGCCGACGGCGGAAACACCATATATTTT. Translated, it gives CASSLADGGNTIYF.

This clone has just a few counts. J is TRBJ2-7 and V is TRBV28; D call uncertain. Deletions cut 3 bases from V and 0 bases from J, with 12 bases between. In germline, CDR1 is MDHEN, CDR2 SYDVKM. The CDR3 consists of 15 residues. For the CDR3, the DNA is TGTGCCAGCAGTTTTCCCGCGGTGAGCTCCTACGAGCAGTACTTC. As protein: CASSFPAVSSYEQYF.

The chain is built from TRBV27 and TRBJ2-1; no firm D call. Germline values: CDR1 MNHEY, CDR2 SMNVEV (reference sequence). This CDR3 contains 11 residues. V was clipped by 6 bases and J by 9 bases, with 9 bases between them. CDR3 in amino acids: CASSYSGEQFF. CDR3 nucleotide sequence: TGTGCCAGCAGCTACTCGGGTGAGCAGTTCTTC.

This clone was observed a single time. The chain links TRBV6-1 to TRBJ2-3; 10 bases map to TRBD2. The CDR3 spans 17 residues. V lost 3 bases and J lost 5; bases outside the gene matches: 11. Germline V gene lookup returns CDR1 MNHNS and CDR2 SASEGT. The DNA for the CDR3 is TGTGCCAGCAGTGAGCGGCCTAGCGGGAGCGGGAGAGATACGCAGTATTTT. It encodes CASSERPSGSGRDTQYF.

V and J are TRBV5-1 and TRBJ1-1; a weak D match, TRBD1 (6 bases). CDR3 length equals 16 residues. Per germline, CDR1 SGHRS and CDR2 YFSETQ. Trimming removed 7 bases at V and 0 bases at J, with 19 bases between. CDR3 in DNA: TGCGCCAGCGGCACAGGGAATTCGGGCTTGAACACTGAAGCTTTCTTT. Translating gives CASGTGNSGLNTEAFF.

Comments on this clone: A single base separates this from a much larger clone, so it may be a read error. This rearrangement joins TRBV29-1 to TRBJ1-2, with unresolved D. Trimming removed 8 bases from V and 6 bases from J, with 13 bases in between. This CDR3 has 11 residues. Looked up from germline, CDR1 is SQVTM and CDR2 is ANQGSEA. CDR3 loop: CSRGLLDGYTF. For the CDR3, the DNA is TGCAGCAGAGGGTTGCTGGATGGCTACACCTTC.

This clone was counted only a few times. J is TRBJ2-1 and V is TRBV5-1; D gene ambiguous. The CDR3 runs to 15 residues. Germline-derived CDR1 and CDR2 are SGHRS and YFSETQ. The V and J ends lost 3 bases and 0 bases respectively, with 10 bases between them. CDR3 nucleotides: TGCGCCAGCAGCTCCAGTTCCCCCTCCTACAATGAGCAGTTCTTC. Translating it yields CASSSSSPSYNEQFF.

The rearrangement uses TRBV7-2 and TRBJ2-3; TRBD2 matches at 15 bases. V lost 4 bases to trimming and J lost 5 bases; unmatched junction nucleotides: 4. The CDR3 totals 16 residues. The germline V gene has CDR1 SGHTA and CDR2 FQGNSA. CDR3 sequence: CASSWTSGRDGDTQYF. In DNA form, the CDR3 reads TGTGCCAGCAGCTGGACTAGCGGGAGGGATGGAGATACGCAGTATTTT.

The chain has TRBV5-5 and TRBJ1-1; D remains ambiguous. With 0 bases removed from V and 1 base from J, the gap between germline ends came to 10 bases. In germline, CDR1 is SGHKS, CDR2 YYEKEE (reference sequence). The CDR3 is made up of 15 amino acids. CDR3 coding DNA: TGTGCCAGCAGCTTGGGGCGGACGGAGAACACTGAAGCTTTCTTT. Translated, it gives CASSLGRTENTEAFF.

This chain links TRBV6-6 with TRBJ1-1; perhaps TRBD1 as D (5 bases). The CDR3 contains 15 residues. Trimming shortened V by 0 bases and J by 6 bases, and 14 bases separated the two germline ends. Germline CDR1 is MNHNY and CDR2 is SVGAGI (reference sequence). The CDR3 nucleotides read TGTGCCAGCAGTTACTCGAGCGGGGCGGGGGCTGAAGCTTTCTTT. Translating it yields CASSYSSGAGAEAFF.

The V and J genes are TRBV5-6 and TRBJ1-1; 8 bases fit TRBD1. V lost 0 bases, J lost 0 bases, and 4 bases stayed unmatched. The CDR3 length is 16 residues. CDR1 is SGHDT and CDR2 is YYEEEE in the germline V gene. The CDR3 reads CASSLGRGLVNTEAFF. As DNA, the CDR3 is TGTGCCAGCAGCTTGGGCAGGGGGCTTGTGAACACTGAAGCTTTCTTT.